A single T cell receptor beta chain is shown here with its context. This clonotype was detected ten times or more. Its antigen is still unknown. Base-call qualities are not available, and no considerably larger clone is one nucleotide away. Interpreted using the paper, the time point label stands for: patch test 1, 2 weeks after DPC sensitization. Sample treatment or condition, as interpreted from the label and publication: therapeutic diphenylcyclopropenone sensitization with weekly scalp DPC. At every patch-test visit, the blood draw took place before the patch test was put on. Patients were eligible if aged 18 to 70, diagnosed with alopecia and judged suitable for DPC therapy, and pregnant patients were excluded. Total RNA was extracted from unfractionated whole blood that had been collected in Tempus Blood RNA tubes. The data originate from a study of human T cells and chemical hapten exposure (dated by TCRdb to the early 2020s). For context, the study as a whole: For sensitization, 2% DPC in acetone was applied to a roughly 2 cm by roughly 2 cm area of upper inner arm skin. This study followed changes in the peripheral blood TCR repertoire in vivo during primary and secondary sensitization of alopecia patients to the hapten diphenylcyclopropenone (DPC). Weekly therapeutic DPC doses were additionally applied to the scalp of patients throughout the roughly 25-week study period. Blood samples were taken from patients before sensitization (week 0) and at 2, 6 and about 24 weeks after DPC sensitization. Patch testing was done on the upper back using Finn chambers containing 0.01% DPC, and results were scored after 6 days according to International Contact Dermatitis Research Group standards. The libraries were sequenced as a pool, and the TCR yield per sample differed mostly because of small variations in library volumes within the pool. Alopecia areata with under or over 50% scalp involvement, alopecia totalis and alopecia universalis were represented in the patient cohort, which was mostly female. Approximately 30 alopecia patients provided blood for TCR sequencing at one to four time points (pre-sensitization, 2, 6 and 24 weeks). Broader findings and caveats from the paper: The number of TCRs above 1 in 1000 frequency did not change with DPC sensitization; there was no evidence of global repertoire structure alterations. Expanded TCRs formed significantly more large CDR3 similarity clusters than pre-sensitization or healthy control sets, consistent with antigen-driven responses. Patch test score was positively correlated with the number of PT1 expanded TCRs, with significance at thresholds 8, 16 and 32 but not at 4. Because all patients had alopecia, a presumed autoimmune disease, the immune response of the patients might differ from that of healthy individuals. After repeated subsampling, changes were observed in the strength of the expansion versus patch-test correlation and in the threshold at which the correlation became significant.

The CDR3, cysteine through phenylalanine, is 15 amino acids long. The DNA shown is the 45-base CDR3, in frame from base 1. CDR1 and CDR2 are read off the germline V gene (reference sequence) as MNHNY and SVGAGI. The V end gives up 2 bases and the J end 7 bases, leaving 4 bases in the junction not matched to a gene. The library was produced with RACE. Instrument used: NextSeq 500. During library preparation, unique molecular identifiers were attached to individual cDNA molecules so that TCRs could be counted quantitatively and reproducibly. For every blood RNA sample, sequencing covered both the TCR alpha and TCR beta chains. Per the authors' processing: The median number of TCRs per sample was around 96,000, ranging from about 23,224 to 690,600. The Decombinator software suite was used to annotate the V, J and CDR3 of the TCR reads. Every sample was subsampled to the same number of TCRs (28,000) for the PS versus PT1 abundance plots. TCRs were defined as expanded if absent before sensitization and observed at least eight times at the 2-week time point. TCRdb reanalyzed the raw reads on its own, using fastp at Q25 for trimming and MiXCR for clone calling, and kept in-frame beta chains. One record per CDR3 amino acid sequence lists the most common genes and DNA. The V and J calls here are based on TCRdb, not the publication. The sample table contains around 71,000 distinct CDR3 sequences; only one count was recorded for about 9.1% of them. Roughly 3.3% of the sample is held by the ten biggest clonotypes.

This specimen was whole blood, taken in connection with sensitization to the hapten diphenylcyclopropenone (DPC). This receptor was taken from a woman in her thirties or forties with alopecia areata. Some clones in this sample may be carry-over from other donors' samples. The chain uses TRBV6-6 and TRBJ2-1, with TRBD2 identical over 11 junction bases. The base sequence is TGTGCCAGCAGTTACGTGGCTAGCGGGGGGAATGAGCAGTTCTTC. Translation gives CASSYVASGGNEQFF.